This passage covers 29 T cell receptor beta chains from one sample sequenced in a study of vaccination and CD4 T cells after COVID-19. No antigen has been assigned to these receptors. Cultured CD4+ T cells had their DNA profiled by the Oncomine TCR Beta short-read assay. Each CDR3 protein gets one entry after TCRdb re-called the PCR reads with MiXCR. The profile shows nearly 25,000 distinct CDR3 sequences, less than 80% of them singletons. This sample's treatment: roughly ten-day PBMC culture with coronavirus spike peptide pools or control peptides (ViraFEST assay). The material sequenced was CD4+ T cells from blood, cultured in vitro. The source of these receptors is a human donor who had recovered from COVID-19.

This clonotype was seen a few times. The genes are TRBV20-1 and TRBJ1-5; a possible D gene is TRBD1 (6 bases). V lost 4 bases and J lost 4, with 11 bases in between. The CDR3 sequence is 13 residues long. Germline-derived CDR1 and CDR2 are DFQATT and SNEGSKA (reference sequence). This CDR3 is CSATGVMNQPQHF. Here the CDR3 DNA reads TGCAGTGCTACAGGGGTTATGAATCAGCCCCAGCATTTT.

The rearrangement joins TRBV19 to TRBJ1-6, with D perhaps matching TRBD1 (5 bases). Between the trimmed V and J ends, which lost 1 base and 6 bases, there was a span of 10 bases. The CDR3 runs to 15 residues. Germline V gives CDR1 LNHDA, CDR2 SQIVND (reference sequence). This CDR3 is CASSIGGTANSPLHF. Here the CDR3 DNA reads TGTGCCAGTAGTATAGGTGGGACTGCTAATTCACCCCTCCACTTT.

In this sample, this clonotype turned up a few times. This chain uses TRBV20-1 with TRBJ2-7, with D tentatively TRBD1 (6 bases). The CDR3 covers 12 residues. From germline, CDR1 is DFQATT and CDR2 SNEGSKA (reference sequence). V lost 5 bases to trimming and J lost 3 bases, with 11 bases between them. In DNA form, the CDR3 reads TGCAGTGCTCGGACAGATCTCTACGAGCAGTACTTC. This gives the protein CSARTDLYEQYF.

This clonotype appeared once. The chain combines TRBV18 with TRBJ1-2, with D tentatively TRBD1 (5 bases). The V end was cut by 3 bases, the J end by 4 bases, with 15 bases between. Germline V CDR1 and CDR2: KGHSH, LQKENI. The CDR3 is made up of 15 amino acids. In nucleotides, the CDR3 is TGTGCCAGCTCACCTACAGGTCGAGGCGGCTATGGCTACACCTTC. Its protein product is CASSPTGRGGYGYTF.

This clonotype appeared a few times. This sequence joins TRBV19 and TRBJ1-6; 7 nucleotides agree with TRBD1. Losses at the gene ends were 7 bases for V and 7 bases for J; bases not matched to a gene: 10. CDR1 LNHDA and CDR2 SQIVND come from the germline V gene (reference sequence). This CDR3 has 15 residues. The CDR3 spells CASTRGRTENSPLHF. Here the CDR3 DNA reads TGTGCCAGTACGAGGGGGCGCACGGAAAATTCACCCCTCCACTTT.

The chain has TRBV20-1 and TRBJ2-5; D might be TRBD2 (6 bases). Germline values: CDR1 DFQATT, CDR2 SNEGSKA (reference sequence). V lost 0 bases to trimming and J lost 5 bases, with 16 bases between them. This CDR3 contains 15 residues. The CDR3 sequence: CSARDIREYQETQYF. The DNA of the CDR3 is TGCAGTGCTAGAGATATCCGGGAGTATCAGGAGACCCAGTACTTC.

V is TRBV24-1 and J is TRBJ2-5, with D tentatively TRBD1 or TRBD2 (5 bases each). V lost 4 bases, J lost 4 bases, and 18 bases lay in between. Germline V gives CDR1 KGHDR, CDR2 SFDVKD. This CDR3 is 16 amino acids long. CDR3 bases: TGTGCCACCAGTGACCCGGGGAGAGGGGTTGTAGAGACCCAGTACTTC. Translated, it gives CATSDPGRGVVETQYF.

This clonotype turned up a few times. The chain links TRBV6-5 to TRBJ1-6; D is perhaps TRBD1 (5 bases). The V and J ends lost 0 bases and 8 bases respectively, with 20 bases between them. This CDR3 contains 18 residues. Germline V gives CDR1 MNHEY, CDR2 SVGAGI. CDR3 residues: CASSYSGKATGGHSPLHF. In DNA, the CDR3 is TGTGCCAGCAGTTACTCAGGGAAGGCGACCGGGGGACATTCACCCCTCCACTTT.

J is TRBJ1-1 and V is TRBV6-1; perhaps TRBD1 as D (6 bases). The CDR3 has 13 amino acids. Trimming pared 7 bases from V and 1 base from J, leaving 10 bases between. From germline, CDR1 is MNHNS and CDR2 SASEGT. CDR3 protein: CASIQGQNTEAFF. The DNA for the CDR3 is TGTGCCAGCATCCAGGGGCAGAACACTGAAGCTTTCTTT.

V is TRBV6-2 or TRBV6-3 and J is TRBJ2-1, with 10 bases that match TRBD1. From germline, CDR1 is MNHEY and CDR2 SVGEGT. The CDR3 has 16 residues. V trimming: 6 bases; J trimming: 8 bases; junction bases outside the gene matches: 13. The DNA for the CDR3 is TGTGCCAGCAGCCTGACCGGACAGGGGGGTTGGCATGAGCAGTTCTTC. Translation: CASSLTGQGGWHEQFF.

V gene TRBV19 combines with J gene TRBJ2-5; 13 bases align to TRBD2. Germline CDR1 reads LNHDA; CDR2 reads SQIVND (reference sequence). This CDR3 comprises 19 residues. V shed 0 bases and J 5 bases; nucleotides not matched to a gene: 12. For the CDR3, the DNA is TGTGCCAGTAGTATAGACCTCAGGCCGACTAGCGGGGGGCGGGAGACCCAGTACTTC. It translates to CASSIDLRPTSGGRETQYF. Complete variable domain (other parts from reference TRBV19 and TRBJ2-5): DGGITQSPKYLFRKEGQNVTLSCEQNLNHDAMYWYRQDPGQGLRLIYYSQIVNDFQKGDIAEGYSVSREKKESFPLTVTSAQKNPTAFYLCASSIDLRPTSGGRETQYFGPGTRLLVL.

The chain uses TRBV4-3 and TRBJ2-2, with 9 positions matching TRBD1. The length of the CDR3 is 16 residues. Trimming took 1 base from V and 5 from J; bases not matched to a gene: 5. Germline V gives CDR1 LGHNA, CDR2 YSLEER. The CDR3 region has the DNA TGCGCCAGCAGCCAAGTTTTGGGACAGGGAACCGGGGAGCTGTTTTTT. This gives the protein CASSQVLGQGTGELFF.

This sequence joins TRBV19 and TRBJ2-3, with TRBD2 identical over 11 bases. The junction had 14 bases not matched to a gene; V was cut back by 9 bases and J by 0 bases. The CDR3 spans 18 residues. Per the germline V gene, CDR1 is LNHDA and CDR2 is SQIVND (reference sequence). The CDR3 DNA reads TGTGCCAGCACAGGGGGGACTAGCGGATCCCTTAGCACAGATACGCAGTATTTT. This gives the protein CASTGGTSGSLSTDTQYF. Full variable domain (rest looked up from reference TRBV19 and TRBJ2-3): DGGITQSPKYLFRKEGQNVTLSCEQNLNHDAMYWYRQDPGQGLRLIYYSQIVNDFQKGDIAEGYSVSREKKESFPLTVTSAQKNPTAFYLCASTGGTSGSLSTDTQYFGPGTRLTVL.

The V call is TRBV4-2, the J call TRBJ2-3, with TRBD1 identical over 7 bases. Germline V CDR1 and CDR2: LGHNA, YNFKEQ. This CDR3 is 15 amino acids long. V shed 0 bases, J shed 3 bases, and the junction held 3 bases outside the gene matches. CDR3 region: CASSQDQGVTDTQYF. CDR3 nucleotides: TGTGCCAGCAGCCAAGATCAGGGGGTTACAGATACGCAGTATTTT.

The chain joins TRBV27 to TRBJ1-2, with D possibly matching TRBD1 (5 bases). CDR1 MNHEY and CDR2 SMNVEV come from the germline V gene (reference sequence). The CDR3 has 14 residues. Deletions cut 6 bases from V and 2 bases from J, with 13 bases between. In DNA, the CDR3 is TGTGCCAGCAGGATATTAGGGGCAAACTATGGCTACACCTTC. Its protein product is CASRILGANYGYTF.

The rearrangement uses TRBV28 and TRBJ1-5, with 7 bases identical to TRBD1. V was pared by 4 bases and J by 1 base, with 7 bases of the junction left unmatched. CDR3 length: 16 residues. Germline V gives CDR1 MDHEN, CDR2 SYDVKM. The CDR3 region has the DNA TGTGCCAGCAGTTCCCGGACAGGCGGGAGCAATCAGCCCCAGCATTTT. It is translated as CASSSRTGGSNQPQHF.

The V gene is TRBV7-9, the J gene TRBJ1-4, with a possible D match to TRBD1 (5 bases). The V end was cut by 5 bases, the J end by 8 bases, with 18 bases between. Germline lookup yields CDR1 SEHNR and CDR2 FQNEAQ (reference sequence). The CDR3 is 15 residues long. CDR3 nucleotides: TGTGCCAGCAGCGGGCGGGTCGCCAAGGGGGAAAAACTGTTTTTT. This encodes CASSGRVAKGEKLFF.

The chain links TRBV19 to TRBJ1-2, with 10 positions matching TRBD1. The CDR3 is 15 amino acids. Germline V gene lookup returns CDR1 LNHDA and CDR2 SQIVND (reference sequence). Trimming took 6 bases from V and 6 from J; bases not matched to a gene: 10. CDR3 sequence: CASSMSAGTGDGYTF. Here the CDR3 DNA reads TGTGCCAGTAGCATGAGCGCCGGGACAGGGGATGGCTACACCTTC. The variable domain in full, completed from reference TRBV19 and TRBJ1-2, reads DGGITQSPKYLFRKEGQNVTLSCEQNLNHDAMYWYRQDPGQGLRLIYYSQIVNDFQKGDIAEGYSVSREKKESFPLTVTSAQKNPTAFYLCASSMSAGTGDGYTFGSGTRLTVV.

The CDR3 DNA follows: TGTGCCAGCAGCCAAGAACCGGGGTTGGTCACTGAAGCTTTCTTT. Amino acid sequence: CASSQEPGLVTEAFF. The genes are TRBV3-1 and TRBJ1-1; D is unclear. The CDR3 is 15 residues long. Trimming removed 0 bases at V and 4 bases at J, with 12 bases between. The germline gives CDR1 LGHDT, CDR2 YNNKEL (reference sequence).

The V call is TRBV28, the J call TRBJ1-1, with D perhaps matching TRBD1 (5 bases). V lost 1 base, J lost 2 bases, and 11 bases lay in between. The CDR3 spans 15 residues. Germline-derived CDR1 and CDR2 are MDHEN and SYDVKM. The chain's CDR3 is CASSLFLGVNTEAFF. In DNA, the CDR3 is TGTGCCAGCAGTTTATTTCTAGGGGTTAACACTGAAGCTTTCTTT.

In its sample, this clonotype was seen a few times. This chain connects TRBV21-1 to TRBJ1-5; no DNA check was done on the table's D call, TRBD1. TRBV21-1 is listed as a pseudogene. The CDR3 covers 16 residues. The CDR3 coding sequence is TGTGCCAGCAGCAAGCAGAAGGACAGGGCGAGGCAGCCCCAGCATTTT. This codes for CASSKQKDRARQPQHF.

The gene calls are TRBV6-5 and TRBJ2-7; a possible D gene is TRBD2 (5 bases). CDR1 and CDR2 (germline): MNHEY, SVGAGI. The CDR3 has 13 amino acids. V lost 2 bases and J lost 9, with 14 bases in between. The CDR3 loop reads CASSYQANEGQYF. CDR3 DNA: TGTGCCAGCAGTTACCAAGCCAACGAGGGGCAGTACTTC.

The table lists this clonotype with a few counts. This chain uses TRBV7-8 with TRBJ2-2; D is possibly TRBD2 (6 bases). From germline, CDR1 is SGHVS and CDR2 FQNEAQ. This CDR3 has 15 amino acids. Trimming took off 4 bases at V and 8 bases at J, with 17 bases between the two ends. CDR3 in DNA: TGTGCCAGCAGCTACCTTTTGGCCGCGGGGGGGGAGCTGTTTTTT. This codes for CASSYLLAAGGELFF.

This sequence joins TRBV28 and TRBJ1-5; D might be TRBD1 (6 bases). V was clipped by 2 bases and J by 6 bases, with 14 bases between them. CDR3 length: 15 amino acids. CDR1 is MDHEN, CDR2 SYDVKM, per germline. CDR3 in amino acids: CASSLSRGLAQPQHF. In DNA, the CDR3 is TGTGCCAGCAGTTTAAGCAGGGGTCTAGCTCAGCCCCAGCATTTT.

J is TRBJ1-2 and V is TRBV7-2; D is uncertain. The V end was cut by 3 bases, the J end by 4 bases, with 12 bases between. There are 14 residues in the CDR3. Germline loops: CDR1 SGHTA, CDR2 FQGNSA. Here the CDR3 DNA reads TGTGCCAGCAGCTTCCCGCCAGGCCCCTATGGCTACACCTTC. This encodes CASSFPPGPYGYTF.

This clonotype was counted only a few times. The V gene is TRBV20-1, the J gene TRBJ1-2, with 8 bases that match TRBD1. The CDR3 totals 16 residues. V lost 0 bases to trimming and J lost 0 bases; unmatched junction nucleotides: 6. Looked up from germline, CDR1 is DFQATT and CDR2 is SNEGSKA (reference sequence). CDR3 sequence: CSARDFQTGANYGYTF. As DNA, the CDR3 is TGCAGTGCTAGAGACTTTCAGACAGGGGCTAACTATGGCTACACCTTC.

This chain links TRBV25-1 with TRBJ1-1, with D perhaps TRBD1 (6 bases). The germline gives CDR1 MGHDK, CDR2 SYGVNS. The V gene lost 1 base and the J gene lost 1 base, with 13 bases spanning the gap. The CDR3 has 16 amino acids. This chain's CDR3 is CASSEFQGRSNTEAFF. For the CDR3, the DNA is TGTGCCAGCAGTGAATTCCAGGGGCGATCGAACACTGAAGCTTTCTTT.

This CDR3 reads CASSPQGVNSPLHF. The CDR3 region has the DNA TGTGCCAGCTCACCACAGGGTGTTAATTCACCCCTCCACTTT. The chain recombines TRBV18 with TRBJ1-6; D ambiguous. The ends were cut back, 1 base at V and 6 bases at J, with 7 bases in the middle. The CDR3 spans 14 residues. Per the germline V gene, CDR1 is KGHSH and CDR2 is LQKENI.

The J gene is TRBJ2-5, the V gene TRBV20-1; 10 nucleotides agree with TRBD1. This CDR3 spans 13 amino acids. V dropped 6 bases and J dropped 5; count of bases not matched to a gene: 6. Germline CDR1 is DFQATT and CDR2 is SNEGSKA (reference sequence). The CDR3 here is CSAKTGGVETQYF. CDR3 nucleotides: TGCAGTGCAAAGACAGGGGGCGTGGAGACCCAGTACTTC.